This is a list of T cell receptor beta chains from one sample in a study of cytomegalovirus exposure and HLA in healthy donors. Sequencing was performed with immunoSEQ multiplex PCR; in TCRdb, only in-frame clones are kept and a portion is missing. The sample lists about 210,000 clones; about nine tenths were seen once. The material sequenced was PBMCs. The receptors were sampled from a boy aged 2 to 10 in good health and CMV-seronegative. Each CDR3 is given with its conserved first and last residue. The order of the fields is CDR3 protein, CDR3 DNA, D gene, clone size, J gene, V gene. A D gene is named only where the DNA matches it firmly. The size of a clone is reported for some rows only, either as once, few or many, or as a class for expanded clones.

CASRAGQARKGNQPQHF,TGTGCCAGCAGAGCCGGACAGGCCCGAAAGGGCAATCAGCCCCAGCATTTT,TRBD1,-,TRBJ1-5,TRBV2
CASSYSRTGTNTEAFF,TGTGCCAGCAGTTACTCTCGGACAGGTACGAACACTGAAGCTTTCTTT,TRBD1,once,TRBJ1-1,TRBV6-5
CASSQPGQGITHTQYF,TGTGCCAGTAGCCAACCGGGACAGGGGATCACGCATACGCAGTATTTT,TRBD1,-,TRBJ2-3,TRBV19
CSVEERVAVVSETYNEQFF,TGCAGCGTTGAAGAAAGGGTAGCGGTAGTGTCTGAAACCTACAATGAGCAGTTCTTC,-,-,TRBJ2-1,TRBV29-1
CASSLGLAGVNEQFF,TGTGCCAGCAGCCTCGGACTAGCGGGAGTCAATGAGCAGTTCTTC,TRBD2,-,TRBJ2-1,TRBV7-3
CSSSPRQGNYGYTF,TGTTCCAGCAGCCCTCGACAGGGAAACTATGGCTACACCTTC,TRBD1,-,TRBJ1-2,TRBV7-9
CASSLLAGDGNEQFF,TGTGCCAGCAGCCTACTAGCGGGAGACGGGAATGAGCAGTTCTTC,TRBD2,-,TRBJ2-1,TRBV5-6
CASSMGQGNAIYF,TGTGCCAGCAGCATGGGACAGGGAAACGCCATATATTTT,TRBD1,-,TRBJ1-3,TRBV5-4
CARYNRTPLHF,TGTGCCAGGTACAACAGGACACCCCTCCACTTT,-,-,TRBJ1-6,TRBV28
CASGESSSYEQYF,TGTGCCAGCGGAGAAAGTAGCTCCTACGAGCAGTACTTC,-,-,TRBJ2-7,TRBV27
CASSLLHNPTDTQYF,TGTGCCAGCAGCTTACTCCACAACCCCACAGATACGCAGTATTTT,-,-,TRBJ2-3,TRBV7-9
CASRNLNYYTQYF,TGTGCCAGCAGAAACCTGAACTATTATACGCAGTATTTT,-,-,TRBJ2-3,TRBV27
CASGTGSSDNEQFF,TGTGCCAGTGGGACAGGGTCATCTGACAATGAGCAGTTCTTC,TRBD1,-,TRBJ2-1,TRBV7-3
CAWSVQGWAGQETQYF,TGTGCCTGGAGTGTACAAGGGTGGGCAGGGCAAGAGACCCAGTACTTC,-,-,TRBJ2-5,TRBV30
CASSSDAGGQETQYF,TGCGCCAGCAGCTCCGACGCGGGGGGCCAAGAGACCCAGTACTTC,TRBD2,-,TRBJ2-5,TRBV5-1
CASSLGGSTDTQYF,TGTGCCAGTAGCCTGGGGGGTAGCACAGATACGCAGTATTTT,-,-,TRBJ2-3,TRBV19
CSLGQGYTDTQYF,TGCAGCTTGGGACAGGGGTACACAGATACGCAGTATTTT,TRBD1,-,TRBJ2-3,TRBV29-1
CASSYSGTVEPNEQFF,TGTGCCAGCAGTTACTCGGGGACAGTCGAGCCCAATGAGCAGTTCTTC,TRBD1,few,TRBJ2-1,TRBV6-5
CASSPPRGSYNEQFF,TGTGCCAGCAGCCCCCCTAGGGGGTCCTACAATGAGCAGTTCTTC,-,-,TRBJ2-1,TRBV5-6
CASSVVDRGMTDTQYF,TGTGCCAGCAGCGTAGTCGACAGGGGGATGACAGATACGCAGTATTTT,TRBD1,-,TRBJ2-3,TRBV9
CASNDLESPNEQFF,TGTGCCAGCAATGATTTAGAGAGCCCTAATGAGCAGTTCTTC,-,-,TRBJ2-1,TRBV6-6
CAGSQTTGFGYTF,TGTGCCGGCAGCCAAACGACAGGGTTTGGCTACACCTTC,TRBD1,-,TRBJ1-2,TRBV28
CSVEGRFQETQYF,TGCAGCGTTGAAGGGAGATTCCAAGAGACCCAGTACTTC,-,-,TRBJ2-5,TRBV29-1
CASSLLAAPSGGEQYF,TGCGCCAGCAGCCTCCTAGCGGCACCCTCGGGAGGGGAGCAGTACTTC,TRBD2,-,TRBJ2-7,TRBV4-1
CASSLRQATDTQYF,TGTGCCAGCAGCCTACGACAGGCCACAGATACGCAGTATTTT,-,-,TRBJ2-3,TRBV14